A selection of T cell receptor beta chains follows, all from one sample in a study of OX40 agonist ivuxolimab in advanced cancers. Data came from immunoSEQ multiplex PCR; TCRdb stores just in-frame clones and leaves some out. The profile shows roughly 25,000 clones, 85% to 90% of them singletons. The sample in question was CD4+ or CD8+ T cells sorted from blood, obtained in a trial of the OX40 agonist ivuxolimab. Receptor source: an adult with an advanced solid tumor such as melanoma, head and neck, liver or kidney cancer. CDR3s include the opening cysteine and the closing phenylalanine or tryptophan. The D gene is left open where the match is weak. Size is omitted from some rows. Given values are once, few, many or a class for expanded clones.

abundance	d_gene	j_gene	v_gene	CDR3aa	CDR3nt
once	-	TRBJ1-1	TRBV7-9	CASTPWVGGTEAFF	TGTGCCAGCACCCCATGGGTTGGTGGCACTGAAGCTTTCTTT
-	-	TRBJ2-3	TRBV7-3	CASSLSITGDTQYF	TGTGCCAGCAGCTTAAGTATTACGGGAGATACGCAGTATTTT
-	TRBD1	TRBJ2-7	TRBV7-2	CASSRQGAYEQYF	TGTGCCAGCAGCCGACAGGGGGCCTACGAGCAGTACTTC
-	TRBD1	TRBJ1-5	TRBV6-1	CASPGQGPHQPQHF	TGTGCCAGCCCAGGACAGGGCCCCCATCAGCCCCAGCATTTT
-	-	TRBJ2-7	TRBV18	CASSPKYEQYF	TGTGCCAGCTCACCCAAGTACGAGCAGTACTTC
-	TRBD1	TRBJ2-5	TRBV7-9	CASSLNPRYPTGQETQYF	TGTGCCAGCAGCTTAAACCCCCGATATCCGACAGGGCAAGAGACCCAGTACTTC
-	TRBD1	TRBJ2-3	TRBV5-5	CASSLTGVPSTDTQYF	TGTGCCAGCAGCTTAACAGGGGTTCCTAGCACAGATACGCAGTATTTT
-	-	TRBJ2-1	TRBV19	CASREGPIGYNEQFF	TGTGCCAGTAGGGAAGGTCCGATCGGCTACAATGAGCAGTTCTTC
-	TRBD1	TRBJ1-4	TRBV30	CAWSLITGGYGKLFF	TGTGCCTGGAGTCTCATTACAGGGGGCTACGGAAAACTGTTTTTT
-	TRBD2	TRBJ2-3	TRBV14	CASSLAGGSTDTQYF	TGTGCCAGCAGTCTAGCGGGGGGGAGCACAGATACGCAGTATTTT
-	-	TRBJ2-2	TRBV19	CASSPQAPAGELFF	TGTGCCAGTAGTCCCCAGGCCCCAGCCGGGGAGCTGTTTTTT
few	-	TRBJ1-3	TRBV4-3	CASSQVGRSVGNTIYF	TGCGCCAGCAGCCAAGTTGGCAGGTCGGTAGGAAACACCATATATTTT
-	-	TRBJ2-3	TRBV7-9	CASSFGADTQYF	TGTGCCAGCAGCTTTGGCGCAGATACGCAGTATTTT
-	-	TRBJ2-7	TRBV7-9	CASSRGRFSYEQYF	TGTGCCAGCAGCCGAGGACGGTTCTCCTACGAGCAGTACTTC
-	-	TRBJ1-4	TRBV4-2	CASSPPGVGEKLFF	TGTGCCAGCAGCCCCCCTGGGGTTGGTGAAAAACTGTTTTTT
-	-	TRBJ2-7	TRBV5-1	CASSPGDSPSYEQYF	TGCGCCAGCAGCCCGGGGGACAGCCCCTCCTACGAGCAGTACTTC
-	TRBD1	TRBJ2-1	TRBV5-1	CASRGQGASEQFF	TGCGCCAGCAGGGGACAGGGGGCGAGTGAGCAGTTCTTC
-	-	TRBJ2-7	TRBV7-2	CASSLLAISYEQYF	TGTGCCAGCAGCTTACTAGCGATATCCTACGAGCAGTACTTC
-	-	TRBJ1-6	TRBV27	CASSLSGGFNSPLHF	TGTGCCAGCAGTTTATCGGGGGGATTTAATTCACCCCTCCACTTT
-	-	TRBJ2-7	TRBV27	CASSQHFLLVYEQYF	TGTGCCAGCAGCCAACATTTTTTACTAGTCTACGAGCAGTACTTC
-	-	TRBJ1-1	TRBV19	CASSSGNTEAFF	TGTGCCAGTAGTTCAGGTAACACTGAAGCTTTCTTT
-	TRBD1	TRBJ2-1	TRBV27	CATRDRGVSYNEQFF	TGTGCCACCAGGGACAGGGGCGTTTCCTACAATGAGCAGTTCTTC
-	TRBD2	TRBJ2-1	TRBV9	CASSESGGANNEQFF	TGTGCCAGCAGCGAGAGCGGGGGGGCCAACAATGAGCAGTTCTTC
once	TRBD1	TRBJ1-2	TRBV5-1	CASSFVGTGAEYGYTF	TGCGCCAGCAGCTTTGTTGGGACAGGGGCGGAGTATGGCTACACCTTC
-	-	TRBJ1-1	TRBV5-6	CASHLRVWVMNTEAFF	TGTGCCAGCCACCTGAGGGTTTGGGTCATGAACACTGAAGCTTTCTTT
-	TRBD1	TRBJ2-7	TRBV4-1	CASSLGTGSYEQYF	TGCGCCAGCAGCCTCGGGACAGGCAGCTACGAGCAGTACTTC
-	-	TRBJ1-1	TRBV5-5	CASSYRVPEAFF	TGTGCCAGCAGCTATAGGGTCCCTGAAGCTTTCTTT
-	-	TRBJ1-3	TRBV28	CASSFNGIRGGGNTIYF	TGTGCCAGCAGTTTTAATGGAATAAGGGGTGGTGGAAACACCATATATTTT
-	-	TRBJ2-3	TRBV27	CASSFSEATAVLDTQYF	TGTGCCAGCAGTTTCTCGGAAGCGACAGCGGTACTCGATACGCAGTATTTT
once	-	TRBJ2-1	TRBV28	CASSLLAVFYNEQFF	TGTGCCAGCAGTTTATTGGCGGTTTTCTACAATGAGCAGTTCTTC
-	-	TRBJ2-7	TRBV29-1	CSASPQSLIDEQYF	TGCAGCGCCAGCCCCCAAAGCCTGATCGACGAGCAGTACTTC
-	TRBD2	TRBJ2-1	TRBV10-3	CAISESQRLAGYNEQFF	TGTGCCATCAGTGAGTCTCAGCGACTAGCCGGATACAATGAGCAGTTCTTC
-	-	TRBJ2-7	TRBV7-9	CASSLGGTRTGYEQYF	TGTGCCAGCAGCTTAGGAGGGACCAGAACCGGGTACGAGCAGTACTTC
-	-	TRBJ2-7	TRBV27	CASSLWGTPEQYF	TGTGCCAGCAGTTTATGGGGGACGCCGGAGCAGTACTTC
once	TRBD1	TRBJ2-7	TRBV11-1	CASSLDEDRSYEQYF	TGTGCCAGCAGCTTAGACGAGGACAGGTCCTACGAGCAGTACTTC
once	-	TRBJ2-5	TRBV12-5	CASGLGDSLYQETQYF	TGTGCTAGTGGTTTGGGAGACTCCTTGTACCAAGAGACCCAGTACTTC
-	-	TRBJ2-3	TRBV7-2	CASSSTSTDTQYF	TGTGCCAGCAGCTCTACTAGCACAGATACGCAGTATTTT
-	-	TRBJ2-7	TRBV19	CASSMGETTFYEQYF	TGTGCCAGTAGTATGGGAGAGACGACCTTCTACGAGCAGTACTTC
few	-	TRBJ1-6	TRBV6-4	CASSAGDNSPLHF	TGTGCCAGCAGTGCAGGGGATAATTCACCCCTCCACTTT
-	-	TRBJ2-5	TRBV9	CASSVGRGGETQYF	TGTGCCAGCAGCGTAGGAAGGGGCGGAGAGACCCAGTACTTC
few	-	TRBJ1-6	TRBV2	CASKAPLHF	TGTGCCAGCAAGGCACCCCTCCACTTT
-	TRBD1	TRBJ1-1	TRBV19	CASRSGTGGLNTEAFF	TGTGCCAGTAGGTCCGGGACAGGGGGCCTGAACACTGAAGCTTTCTTT
-	-	TRBJ1-1	TRBV7-6	CASSLAIRPFTEAFF	TGTGCCAGCAGCTTAGCGATCCGGCCCTTCACTGAAGCTTTCTTT
-	-	TRBJ2-1	TRBV4-1	CASRGRDNEQFF	TGCGCCAGCAGGGGTAGGGACAATGAGCAGTTCTTC
-	-	TRBJ1-2	TRBV2	CASSGTENYGYTF	TGTGCCAGCAGTGGGACAGAGAACTATGGCTACACCTTC
-	-	TRBJ2-1	TRBV9	CASSVGGITYNEQFF	TGTGCCAGCAGCGTAGGGGGGATCACCTACAATGAGCAGTTCTTC
-	-	TRBJ2-1	TRBV21-1	CASSRPGGSYNEQFF	TGTGCCAGCAGCCGTCCGGGGGGCTCCTACAATGAGCAGTTCTTC
-	TRBD2	TRBJ2-7	TRBV9	CASSASGGPAPYEQYF	TGTGCCAGCAGCGCGAGCGGGGGCCCAGCCCCTTACGAGCAGTACTTC
-	-	TRBJ1-1	TRBV7-9	CASSRRTFEAFF	TGTGCCAGCAGTCGACGGACGTTTGAAGCTTTCTTT
-	TRBD2	TRBJ2-3	TRBV7-3	CASSFSGGEDTQYF	TGTGCCAGCAGCTTCAGCGGGGGTGAGGATACGCAGTATTTT
-	-	TRBJ2-5	TRBV9	CASSLWGETQYF	TGTGCCAGCAGCTTGTGGGGAGAGACCCAGTACTTC
-	-	TRBJ1-4	TRBV21-1	CASSKVAPPTNEKLFF	TGTGCCAGCAGCAAAGTGGCACCCCCAACTAATGAAAAACTGTTTTTT
-	TRBD1	TRBJ1-2	TRBV29-1	CSVGTGQSDYGYTF	TGCAGCGTGGGGACAGGGCAGAGCGACTATGGCTACACCTTC
-	-	TRBJ1-1	TRBV9	CASSVKAIIGDTEAFF	TGTGCCAGCAGCGTAAAGGCCATTATTGGGGACACTGAAGCTTTCTTT
-	-	TRBJ1-1	TRBV5-4	CASSFSGGVREAFF	TGTGCCAGCAGCTTTTCGGGGGGAGTCAGAGAAGCTTTCTTT